There are a few counts of the clone carrying this T cell receptor (beta chain). What it recognizes is unknown. The junction shows a germline mismatch at one end, possibly a read error. This sample was included in a study of cytomegalovirus exposure and HLA in healthy donors. Overall study: In an early release, HLA-typed donors contributed tens of millions of unique TCR sequences.

Findings and caveats of the study: Rates of TCR association differed by HLA locus in a later analysis, with DRB1 highest and HLA-C lowest.

The study ran its PCR with 60 Vbeta and 13 Jbeta primers. Only in-frame clones appear in the TCRdb table, and some are missing; sequencing was by immunoSEQ multiplex PCR. The table records about 150,000 clones, roughly three quarters of them present only once. The germline V gene encodes CDR1 SEHNR and CDR2 FQNEAQ (reference sequence). The CDR3 totals 17 residues. At the time of sampling, donors were nominally healthy, though unrecorded immune exposures were likely. This TCR was sampled from a human donor in good health. The rearrangement uses TRBV7-9 and TRBJ2-1; D may be TRBD2 (5 bases). Sequences were obtained from PBMCs. The CDR3, as DNA: TGTTCCAGCAGCTTCGATTATTCGACTCGGGGAGCCAATGAGCAGTTCTTC. Translated, it gives CSSSFDYSTRGANEQFF.